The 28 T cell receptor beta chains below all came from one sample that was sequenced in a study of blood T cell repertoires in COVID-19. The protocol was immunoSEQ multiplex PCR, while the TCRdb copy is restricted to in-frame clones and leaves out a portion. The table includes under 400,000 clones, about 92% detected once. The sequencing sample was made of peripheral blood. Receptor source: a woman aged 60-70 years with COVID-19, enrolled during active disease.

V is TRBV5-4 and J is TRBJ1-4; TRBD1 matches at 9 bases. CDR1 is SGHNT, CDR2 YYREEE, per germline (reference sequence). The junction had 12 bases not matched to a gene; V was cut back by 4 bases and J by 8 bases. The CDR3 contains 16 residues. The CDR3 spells CASSPYLGQGGEKLFF. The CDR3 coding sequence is TGTGCCAGCAGCCCGTACCTGGGACAGGGTGGAGAAAAACTGTTTTTT.

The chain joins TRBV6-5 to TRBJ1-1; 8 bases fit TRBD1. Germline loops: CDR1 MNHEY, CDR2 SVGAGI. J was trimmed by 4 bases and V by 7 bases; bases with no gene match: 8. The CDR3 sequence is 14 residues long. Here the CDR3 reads CASTRGQGFTEAFF. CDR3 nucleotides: TGTGCCAGCACCCGAGGACAGGGCTTCACTGAAGCTTTCTTT.

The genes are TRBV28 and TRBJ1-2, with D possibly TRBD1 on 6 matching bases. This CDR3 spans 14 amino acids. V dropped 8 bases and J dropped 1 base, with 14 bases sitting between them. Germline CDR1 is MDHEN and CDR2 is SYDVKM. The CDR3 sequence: CASLWGRGNYGYTF. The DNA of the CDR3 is TGTGCCAGCCTGTGGGGCAGGGGTAACTATGGCTACACCTTC.

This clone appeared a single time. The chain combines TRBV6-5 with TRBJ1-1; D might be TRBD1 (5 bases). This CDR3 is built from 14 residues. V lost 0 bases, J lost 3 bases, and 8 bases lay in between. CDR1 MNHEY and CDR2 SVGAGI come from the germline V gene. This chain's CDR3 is CASSYSSGDTEAFF. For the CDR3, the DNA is TGTGCCAGCAGTTACTCTTCGGGGGACACTGAAGCTTTCTTT.

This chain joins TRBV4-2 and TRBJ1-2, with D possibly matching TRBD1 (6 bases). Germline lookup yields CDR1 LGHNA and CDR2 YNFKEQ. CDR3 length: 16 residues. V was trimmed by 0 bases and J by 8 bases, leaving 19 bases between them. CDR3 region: CASSQEVGAPPNGYTF. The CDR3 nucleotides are TGTGCCAGCAGCCAAGAGGTGGGGGCTCCTCCGAACGGCTACACCTTC.

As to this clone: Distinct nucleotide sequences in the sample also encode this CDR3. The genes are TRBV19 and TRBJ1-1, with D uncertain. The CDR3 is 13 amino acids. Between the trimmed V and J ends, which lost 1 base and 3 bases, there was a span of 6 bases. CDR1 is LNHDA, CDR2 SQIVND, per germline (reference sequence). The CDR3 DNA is TGTGCCAGTAGTATAGGTCGGGACACTGAAGCTTTCTTT. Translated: CASSIGRDTEAFF.

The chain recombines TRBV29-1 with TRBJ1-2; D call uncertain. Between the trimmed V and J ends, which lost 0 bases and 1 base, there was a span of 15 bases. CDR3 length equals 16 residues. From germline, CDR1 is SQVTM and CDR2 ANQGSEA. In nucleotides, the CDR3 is TGCAGCGTTGAAGAGACACAGCCCCAGATTAACTATGGCTACACCTTC. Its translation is CSVEETQPQINYGYTF.

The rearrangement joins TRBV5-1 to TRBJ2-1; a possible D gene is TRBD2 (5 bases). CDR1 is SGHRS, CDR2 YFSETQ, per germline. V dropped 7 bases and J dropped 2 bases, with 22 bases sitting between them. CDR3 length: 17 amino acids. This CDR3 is CASAITTTLGPYNEQFF. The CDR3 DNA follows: TGCGCCAGCGCGATCACGACGACACTAGGGCCCTACAATGAGCAGTTCTTC.

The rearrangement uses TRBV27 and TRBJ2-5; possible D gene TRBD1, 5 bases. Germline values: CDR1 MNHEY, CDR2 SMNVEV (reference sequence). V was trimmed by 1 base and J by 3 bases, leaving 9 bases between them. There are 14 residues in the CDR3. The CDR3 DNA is TGTGCCAGCAGTTTATTTGCCAGGGAAGAGACCCAGTACTTC. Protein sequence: CASSLFAREETQYF.

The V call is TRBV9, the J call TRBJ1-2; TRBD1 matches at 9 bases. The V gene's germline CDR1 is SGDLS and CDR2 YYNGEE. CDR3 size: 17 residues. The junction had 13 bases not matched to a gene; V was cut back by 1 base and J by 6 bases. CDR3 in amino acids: CASSVSIGQGRLNGYTF. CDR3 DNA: TGTGCCAGCAGCGTATCCATAGGACAGGGGCGACTAAATGGCTACACCTTC.

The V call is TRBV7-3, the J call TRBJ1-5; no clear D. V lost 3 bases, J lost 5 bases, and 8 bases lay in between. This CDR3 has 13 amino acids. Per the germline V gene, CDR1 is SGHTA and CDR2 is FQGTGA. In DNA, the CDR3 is TGTGCCAGCAGCTTGGCAGAGGATCAGCCCCAGCATTTT. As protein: CASSLAEDQPQHF.

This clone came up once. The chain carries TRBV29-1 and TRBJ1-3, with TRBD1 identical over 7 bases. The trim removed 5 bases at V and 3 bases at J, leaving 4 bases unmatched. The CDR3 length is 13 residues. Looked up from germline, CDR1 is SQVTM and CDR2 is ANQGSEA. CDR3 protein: CSVQGGNGNTIYF. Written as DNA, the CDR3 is TGCAGCGTTCAAGGGGGCAATGGAAACACCATATATTTT.

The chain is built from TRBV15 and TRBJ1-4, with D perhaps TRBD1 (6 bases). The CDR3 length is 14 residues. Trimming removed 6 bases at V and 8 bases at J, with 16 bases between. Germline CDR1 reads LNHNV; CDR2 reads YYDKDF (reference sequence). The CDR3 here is CATRNRVGGEKLFF. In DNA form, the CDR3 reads TGTGCCACCAGAAACAGGGTTGGTGGAGAAAAACTGTTTTTT.

The CDR3 loop reads CSASPLAGGWSLTDTQYF. CDR3 sequence (DNA): TGCAGTGCTAGTCCTCTAGCGGGGGGCTGGTCTCTCACAGATACGCAGTATTTT. V usage is TRBV20-1 and J usage is TRBJ2-3; 11 bases align to TRBD2. V gave up 3 bases and J gave up 2 bases; unmatched junction bases: 13. This CDR3 is built from 18 residues. Per the germline V gene, CDR1 is DFQATT and CDR2 is SNEGSKA (reference sequence).

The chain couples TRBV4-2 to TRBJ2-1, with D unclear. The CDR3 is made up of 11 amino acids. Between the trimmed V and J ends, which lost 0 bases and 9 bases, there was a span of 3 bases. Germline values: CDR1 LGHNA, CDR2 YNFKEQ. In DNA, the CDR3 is TGTGCCAGCAGCCAAGAGAGTGAGCAGTTCTTC. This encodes CASSQESEQFF.

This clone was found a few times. CDR3 DNA: TGCGCCAGCAGCTTGGGTCCCCTTTGGGACAGGGGCGCGGGATATGGCAATCAGCCCCAGCATTTT. Its translation is CASSLGPLWDRGAGYGNQPQHF. V usage is TRBV5-1 and J usage is TRBJ1-5, with 10 bases that match TRBD1. J gave up 2 bases and V 0 bases, and 20 bases lay outside the gene matches. This CDR3 is 22 amino acids long. The germline V gene encodes CDR1 SGHRS and CDR2 YFSETQ.

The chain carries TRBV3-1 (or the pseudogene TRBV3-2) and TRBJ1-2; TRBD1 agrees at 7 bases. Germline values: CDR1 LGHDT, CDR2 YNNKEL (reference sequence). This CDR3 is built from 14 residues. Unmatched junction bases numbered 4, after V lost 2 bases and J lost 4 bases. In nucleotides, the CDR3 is TGTGCCAGCAGCCAACTGGACAGGTCCTATGGCTACACCTTC. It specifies CASSQLDRSYGYTF.

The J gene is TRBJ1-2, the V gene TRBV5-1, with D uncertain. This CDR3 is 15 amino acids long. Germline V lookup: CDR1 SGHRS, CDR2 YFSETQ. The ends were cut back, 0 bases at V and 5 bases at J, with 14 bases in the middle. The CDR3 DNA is TGCGCCAGCAGCTTGGTTGATGGAGGGTATTATGGCTACACCTTC. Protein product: CASSLVDGGYYGYTF.

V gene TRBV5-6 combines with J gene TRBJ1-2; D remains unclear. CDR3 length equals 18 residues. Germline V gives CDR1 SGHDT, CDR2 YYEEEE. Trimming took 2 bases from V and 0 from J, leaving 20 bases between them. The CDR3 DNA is TGTGCCAGCAGCTTTCTCTTAGAGGGAATCGCGGCTAACTATGGCTACACCTTC. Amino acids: CASSFLLEGIAANYGYTF.

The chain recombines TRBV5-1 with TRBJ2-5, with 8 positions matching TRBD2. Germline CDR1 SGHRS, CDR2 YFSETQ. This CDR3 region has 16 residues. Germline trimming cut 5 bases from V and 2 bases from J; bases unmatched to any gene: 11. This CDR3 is CASSFHHGGAQETQYF. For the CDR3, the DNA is TGCGCCAGCAGTTTCCATCACGGGGGGGCACAAGAGACCCAGTACTTC.

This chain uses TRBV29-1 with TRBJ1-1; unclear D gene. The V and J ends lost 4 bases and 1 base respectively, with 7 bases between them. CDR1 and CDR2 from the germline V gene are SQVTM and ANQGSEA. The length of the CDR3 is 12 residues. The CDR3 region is CSVAPGNTEAFF. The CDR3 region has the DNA TGCAGCGTTGCTCCCGGGAACACTGAAGCTTTCTTT. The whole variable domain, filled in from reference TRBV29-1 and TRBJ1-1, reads SAVISQKPSRDICQRGTSLTIQCQVDSQVTMMFWYRQQPGQSLTLIATANQGSEATYESGFVIDKFPISRPNLTFSTLTVSNMSPEDSSIYLCSVAPGNTEAFFGQGTRLTVV.

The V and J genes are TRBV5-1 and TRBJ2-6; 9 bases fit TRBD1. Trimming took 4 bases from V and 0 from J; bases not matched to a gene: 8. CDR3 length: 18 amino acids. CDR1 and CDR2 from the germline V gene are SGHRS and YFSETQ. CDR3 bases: TGCGCCAGCAGCCCGGGACAGGGATGGCACTCTGGGGCCAACGTCCTGACTTTC. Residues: CASSPGQGWHSGANVLTF.

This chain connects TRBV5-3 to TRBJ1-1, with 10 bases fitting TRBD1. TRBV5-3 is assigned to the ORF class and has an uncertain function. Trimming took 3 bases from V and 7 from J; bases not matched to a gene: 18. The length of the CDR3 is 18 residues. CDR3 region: CARSYRDRGFTGLGEAFF. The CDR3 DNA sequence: TGTGCCAGAAGCTACCGGGACAGGGGTTTTACGGGGCTAGGTGAAGCTTTCTTT.

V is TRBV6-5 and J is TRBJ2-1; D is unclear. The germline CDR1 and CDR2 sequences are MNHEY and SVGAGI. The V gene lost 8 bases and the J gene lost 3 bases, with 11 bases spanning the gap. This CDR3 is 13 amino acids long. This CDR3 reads CASLGIFYNEQFF. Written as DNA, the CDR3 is TGTGCCAGCCTTGGCATATTCTACAATGAGCAGTTCTTC.

CDR3 in amino acids: CASTLGTFNEAFF. As DNA, the CDR3 is TGTGCCAGCACCTTAGGGACATTTAATGAAGCTTTCTTT. This rearrangement joins TRBV6-5 to TRBJ1-1; maybe TRBD1 (6 bases). The CDR3 spans 13 residues. Trimming cost V 7 bases and J 7 bases, with 16 bases left between them. The V gene's germline CDR1 is MNHEY and CDR2 SVGAGI.

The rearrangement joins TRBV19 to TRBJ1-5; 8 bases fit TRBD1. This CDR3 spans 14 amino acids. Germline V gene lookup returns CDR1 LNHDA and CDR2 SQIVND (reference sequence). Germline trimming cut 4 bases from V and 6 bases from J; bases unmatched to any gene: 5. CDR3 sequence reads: CASSKDREFQPQHF. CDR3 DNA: TGTGCCAGTAGTAAGGACAGGGAATTTCAGCCCCAGCATTTT.

DNA for the CDR3: TGTGCCAGCAGCCCCGGGACAGACAATGAGCAGTTCTTC. It yields the protein CASSPGTDNEQFF. The chain has TRBV7-9 and TRBJ2-1; 7 bases are shared with TRBD1. V dropped 5 bases and J dropped 5; count of bases not matched to a gene: 3. The CDR3 contains 13 residues. CDR1 and CDR2 (germline): SEHNR, FQNEAQ (reference sequence).

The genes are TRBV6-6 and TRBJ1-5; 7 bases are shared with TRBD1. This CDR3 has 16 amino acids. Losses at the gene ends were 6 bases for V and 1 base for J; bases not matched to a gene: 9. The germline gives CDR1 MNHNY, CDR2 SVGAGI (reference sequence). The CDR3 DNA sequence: TGTGCCAGCAGCCCCCCCCGGGACAGAAGCAATCAGCCCCAGCATTTT. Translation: CASSPPRDRSNQPQHF.